Listed below are T cell receptor beta chains from one sample, sequenced in a study of blood T cell repertoires in COVID-19. The protocol was immunoSEQ multiplex PCR, while the TCRdb copy is restricted to in-frame clones and leaves out a portion. The sample comprises under 200,000 clones, 70% to 90% of which are singletons, and approximately 2.7% rests with the top ten. The material sequenced was peripheral blood. The receptors were gathered from a man between 35 and 55 years old with active or convalescent COVID-19. Both conserved end residues are part of each CDR3. A D gene is named only where the DNA matches it firmly. Size values are once, few and many counts, or a class for expanded clones, and some rows have none.

TRBJ1-2,.,.,TRBV6-1,CASSEARAEEGYGYTF,TGTGCCAGCAGTGAAGCGCGGGCAGAGGAGGGCTATGGCTACACCTTC
TRBJ2-1,.,.,TRBV27,CAGSGRTINNEQFF,TGTGCCGGCAGCGGACGGACTATAAACAATGAGCAGTTCTTC
TRBJ1-2,.,.,TRBV6-5,CASSYVADYGYTF,TGTGCCAGCAGTTACGTGGCAGACTATGGCTACACCTTC
TRBJ2-5,.,.,TRBV11-3,CASSLGGRGEETQYF,TGTGCCAGCAGCTTAGGGGGCAGGGGAGAAGAGACCCAGTACTTC
TRBJ2-5,TRBD2,.,TRBV3-1/TRBV3-2,CASSYGLAGGQETQYF,TGTGCCAGCAGCTATGGACTAGCGGGGGGGCAGGAGACCCAGTACTTC
TRBJ1-5,.,.,TRBV5-5,CASSPIGDNQPQHF,TGTGCCAGCAGCCCAATCGGAGATAATCAGCCCCAGCATTTT
TRBJ2-5,TRBD2,.,TRBV2,CASRERGGGKTQYF,TGTGCCAGCAGAGAGCGGGGGGGCGGAAAGACCCAGTACTTC
TRBJ1-4,.,.,TRBV13,CASSSQVATNEKLFF,TGTGCCAGCAGCTCCCAGGTTGCAACTAATGAAAAACTGTTTTTT
TRBJ1-2,TRBD1,.,TRBV7-9,CASSRAGQGNYGYTF,TGTGCCAGCAGCCGGGCGGGACAGGGGAACTATGGCTACACCTTC
TRBJ1-4,TRBD1,.,TRBV5-1,CASSRTGQGEEKLFF,TGCGCCAGCAGCAGAACGGGACAGGGTGAGGAAAAACTGTTTTTT
TRBJ2-5,.,once,TRBV28,CASLEQDKKTQYF,TGTGCCAGCCTAGAACAGGATAAGAAGACCCAGTACTTC
TRBJ1-3,TRBD1,many,TRBV6-2/TRBV6-3,CASSRDRSGSGNTIYF,TGTGCCAGCAGCCGGGACAGGAGCGGTTCTGGAAACACCATATATTTT
TRBJ2-7,.,once,TRBV29-1,CSVDGEGRETYEQYF,TGCAGCGTTGACGGAGAGGGCCGGGAGACCTACGAGCAGTACTTC
TRBJ1-1,.,.,TRBV29-1,CSVDLGPEAFF,TGCAGCGTTGATCTAGGTCCTGAAGCTTTCTTT
TRBJ2-7,TRBD1,.,TRBV6-5,CASTSQGYEQYF,TGTGCCAGCACATCACAGGGGTACGAGCAGTACTTC
TRBJ1-2,TRBD1,.,TRBV6-5,CASSRTGAYGYTF,TGTGCCAGCAGTCGTACAGGGGCCTATGGCTACACCTTC
TRBJ1-5,.,.,TRBV15,CATSRDGAQHF,TGTGCCACCAGCAGAGACGGGGCCCAGCATTTT
TRBJ2-7,TRBD2,.,TRBV6-6,CASSPGLAGGRRGSYEQYF,TGTGCCAGCAGTCCAGGACTAGCGGGGGGCCGAAGGGGGTCCTACGAGCAGTACTTC
TRBJ2-3,TRBD1,once,TRBV27,CASRGTGADTQYF,TGTGCCAGCCGCGGGACAGGGGCGGATACGCAGTATTTT
TRBJ2-7,.,.,TRBV27,CASSRPGLSEQYF,TGTGCCAGCAGCCGACCCGGGTTGAGCGAGCAGTACTTC
TRBJ1-5,.,.,TRBV7-8,CASSHSGRGSNQPQHF,TGTGCCAGCAGCCACTCGGGTCGGGGGAGCAATCAGCCCCAGCATTTT
TRBJ1-1,.,.,TRBV5-4,CASSERVGAEAFF,TGTGCCAGCAGCGAGCGGGTAGGGGCTGAAGCTTTCTTT
TRBJ1-5,.,.,TRBV5-6,CASSPAGVQPQHF,TGTGCCAGCAGCCCCGCAGGGGTTCAGCCCCAGCATTTT
TRBJ1-1,.,few,TRBV5-4,CASSLPGMNTEAFF,TGTGCCAGCAGCTTGCCGGGGATGAACACTGAAGCTTTCTTT
TRBJ1-1,.,once,TRBV5-5,CASSLYAGNTEAFF,TGTGCCAGCAGCTTGTACGCGGGAAACACTGAAGCTTTCTTT
TRBJ2-1,.,once,TRBV7-9,CASSFSVQGIHEQFF,TGTGCCAGCAGCTTCTCAGTCCAGGGTATTCATGAGCAGTTCTTC
TRBJ2-3,.,.,TRBV15,CATSRERVSTDTQYF,TGTGCCACCAGCAGAGAAAGAGTAAGCACAGATACGCAGTATTTT
TRBJ1-3,.,.,TRBV7-2,CASSLALSVVSSGNTIYF,TGTGCCAGCAGCTTAGCTCTGTCTGTGGTCAGCTCTGGAAACACCATATATTTT
TRBJ2-5,TRBD1,few,TRBV7-8,CASSATGDLRETQYF,TGTGCCAGCAGCGCGACAGGGGACCTCCGGGAGACCCAGTACTTC
TRBJ2-3,TRBD2,.,TRBV7-8,CASSLSGGATDTQYF,TGTGCCAGCAGCTTATCGGGGGGGGCCACAGATACGCAGTATTTT
TRBJ2-7,.,.,TRBV30,CAAVTRYEQYF,TGTGCCGCCGTGACTAGGTACGAGCAGTACTTC
TRBJ1-1,.,.,TRBV29-1,CSVVGVGTEAFF,TGCAGCGTTGTAGGGGTAGGGACTGAAGCTTTCTTT
TRBJ2-5,TRBD2,once,TRBV6-6,CASSPRTSGVGGETQYF,TGTGCCAGCAGTCCCCGGACTAGCGGGGTAGGAGGGGAGACCCAGTACTTC
TRBJ2-7,.,.,TRBV15,CATSRVGSGHEQYF,TGTGCCACCAGCAGAGTAGGGAGTGGCCACGAGCAGTACTTC
TRBJ1-1,.,once,TRBV30,CAWTSPRGSTEAFF,TGTGCCTGGACCAGCCCCAGGGGAAGCACTGAAGCTTTCTTT
TRBJ1-2,TRBD1,.,TRBV15,CATSTDRDSFFYGYTF,TGTGCCACCAGCACCGACCGGGACAGCTTTTTCTATGGCTACACCTTC
TRBJ2-5,TRBD2,.,TRBV6-5,CASSYERGGYQETQYF,TGTGCCAGCAGTTACGAGCGGGGGGGGTACCAAGAGACCCAGTACTTC
TRBJ1-3,.,.,TRBV15,CATSGQQVSGNTIYF,TGTGCCACCAGCGGACAACAAGTCTCTGGAAACACCATATATTTT
TRBJ2-7,TRBD2,.,TRBV7-2,CASSPRTSGIYEQYF,TGTGCCAGCAGCCCAAGGACTAGCGGGATCTACGAGCAGTACTTC
TRBJ2-2,.,.,TRBV5-6,CASSFQWNTGELFF,TGTGCCAGCAGCTTCCAATGGAACACCGGGGAGCTGTTTTTT
TRBJ2-2,TRBD1,once,TRBV4-1,CASSQVRRTGAGELFF,TGCGCCAGCAGCCAAGTGAGAAGGACAGGGGCCGGGGAGCTGTTTTTT
TRBJ2-1,TRBD2,.,TRBV30,CAWSSGISYNEQFF,TGTGCCTGGAGTAGCGGGATCTCCTACAATGAGCAGTTCTTC
TRBJ1-1,.,.,TRBV14,CASSQYAGMNTEAFF,TGTGCCAGCAGCCAATACGCAGGCATGAACACTGAAGCTTTCTTT
TRBJ2-3,TRBD1,once,TRBV9,CASSVTGGPDTQYF,TGTGCCAGCAGCGTGACAGGGGGACCAGATACGCAGTATTTT
TRBJ2-3,TRBD1,.,TRBV6-5,CASSVTGAATDTQYF,TGTGCCAGCAGCGTTACAGGGGCCGCCACAGATACGCAGTATTTT
TRBJ1-4,.,.,TRBV4-3,CASSFSANEKLFF,TGCGCCAGCAGCTTCTCGGCTAATGAAAAACTGTTTTTT
TRBJ1-1,.,.,TRBV30,CAWGGYTEAFF,TGTGCCTGGGGGGGCTACACTGAAGCTTTCTTT
TRBJ1-5,TRBD1,.,TRBV18,CASSRQGAGSNQPQHF,TGTGCCAGCTCACGACAGGGTGCGGGGAGCAATCAGCCCCAGCATTTT
TRBJ1-2,TRBD1,.,TRBV30,CAWIPGQGMEVDGYTF,TGTGCCTGGATTCCGGGACAGGGGATGGAGGTTGATGGCTACACCTTC
TRBJ2-3,.,.,TRBV11-2,CASSSNRDFTDTQYF,TGTGCCAGCAGCTCGAACCGGGACTTCACAGATACGCAGTATTTT
TRBJ1-1,.,.,TRBV19,CASGYQLTNTEAFF,TGTGCCAGTGGGTACCAACTAACGAACACTGAAGCTTTCTTT
TRBJ2-5,.,once,TRBV6-6,CASAPDQETQYF,TGTGCCAGCGCCCCAGACCAAGAGACCCAGTACTTC
TRBJ1-2,TRBD1,.,TRBV6-5,CASSHRDRVDGYTF,TGTGCCAGCAGTCACCGGGACAGGGTCGATGGCTACACCTTC
TRBJ2-5,.,.,TRBV12-5,CASALQTGGQQTQYF,TGTGCTAGTGCCCTTCAGACCGGGGGGCAACAGACCCAGTACTTC
TRBJ1-1,.,.,TRBV28,CASTNRGGSTEAFF,TGTGCCAGCACTAACCGGGGTGGCAGCACTGAAGCTTTCTTT
TRBJ2-5,.,.,TRBV9,CASNLEAGRGETQYF,TGTGCCAGCAACCTAGAAGCGGGAAGGGGGGAGACCCAGTACTTC
TRBJ1-6,TRBD1,.,TRBV5-4,CASRRQGQNSPLHF,TGTGCCAGCAGAAGACAGGGGCAAAATTCACCCCTCCACTTT